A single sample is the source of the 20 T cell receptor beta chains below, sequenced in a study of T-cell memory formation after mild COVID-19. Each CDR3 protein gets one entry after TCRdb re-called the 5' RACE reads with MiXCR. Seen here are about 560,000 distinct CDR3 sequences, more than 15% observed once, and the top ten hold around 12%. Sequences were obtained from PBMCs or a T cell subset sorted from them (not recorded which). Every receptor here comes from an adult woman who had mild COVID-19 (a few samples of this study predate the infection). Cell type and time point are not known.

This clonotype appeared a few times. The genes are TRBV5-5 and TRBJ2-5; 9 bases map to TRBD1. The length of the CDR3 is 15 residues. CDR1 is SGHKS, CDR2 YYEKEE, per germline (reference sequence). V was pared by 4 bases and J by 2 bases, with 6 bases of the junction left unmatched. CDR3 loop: CASSRTGAGQETQYF. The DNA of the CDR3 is TGTGCCAGCAGCCGGACAGGGGCGGGGCAAGAGACCCAGTACTTC.

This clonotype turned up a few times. This CDR3 is CASSLHEGAGTEAFF. The CDR3 DNA sequence: TGTGCCAGCAGCTTACATGAGGGGGCGGGCACTGAAGCTTTCTTT. The chain carries TRBV7-9 and TRBJ1-1; TRBD1 matches at 7 bases. The CDR3 is 15 amino acids. The germline V gene encodes CDR1 SEHNR and CDR2 FQNEAQ (reference sequence). V lost 2 bases to trimming and J lost 4 bases; unmatched junction nucleotides: 7.

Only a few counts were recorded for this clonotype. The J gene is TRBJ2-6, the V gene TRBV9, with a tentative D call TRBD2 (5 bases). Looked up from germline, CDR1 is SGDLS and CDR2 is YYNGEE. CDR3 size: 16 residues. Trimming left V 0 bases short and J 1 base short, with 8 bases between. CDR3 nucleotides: TGTGCCAGCAGCGTAGGTGCGGGTTCTGGGGCCAACGTCCTGACTTTC. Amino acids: CASSVGAGSGANVLTF.

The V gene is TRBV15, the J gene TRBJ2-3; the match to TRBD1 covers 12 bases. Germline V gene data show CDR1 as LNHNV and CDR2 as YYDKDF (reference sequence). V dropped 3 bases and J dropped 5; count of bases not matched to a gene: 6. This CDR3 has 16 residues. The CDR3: CATSRGDRGQLDTQYF. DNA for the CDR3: TGTGCCACCAGCAGGGGGGACAGGGGGCAATTAGATACGCAGTATTTT.

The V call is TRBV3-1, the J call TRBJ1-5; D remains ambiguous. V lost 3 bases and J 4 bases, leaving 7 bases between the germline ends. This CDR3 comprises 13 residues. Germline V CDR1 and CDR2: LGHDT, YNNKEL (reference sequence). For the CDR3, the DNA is TGTGCCAGCAGCCATAACCCAAATCAGCCCCAGCATTTT. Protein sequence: CASSHNPNQPQHF.

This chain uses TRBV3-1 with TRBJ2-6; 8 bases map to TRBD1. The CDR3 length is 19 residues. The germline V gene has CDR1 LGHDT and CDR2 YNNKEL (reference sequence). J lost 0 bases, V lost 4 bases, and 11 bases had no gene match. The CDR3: CASSPHRQGKDSGANVLTF. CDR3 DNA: TGTGCCAGCAGCCCCCACCGACAGGGGAAAGACTCTGGGGCCAACGTCCTGACTTTC.

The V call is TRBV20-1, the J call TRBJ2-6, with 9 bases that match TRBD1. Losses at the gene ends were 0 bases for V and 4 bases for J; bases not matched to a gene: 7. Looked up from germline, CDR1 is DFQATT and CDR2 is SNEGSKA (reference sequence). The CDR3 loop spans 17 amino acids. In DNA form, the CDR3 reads TGCAGTGCTAGAGATCCCGGGACAGGGACCGGGGCCAACGTCCTGACTTTC. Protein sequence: CSARDPGTGTGANVLTF.

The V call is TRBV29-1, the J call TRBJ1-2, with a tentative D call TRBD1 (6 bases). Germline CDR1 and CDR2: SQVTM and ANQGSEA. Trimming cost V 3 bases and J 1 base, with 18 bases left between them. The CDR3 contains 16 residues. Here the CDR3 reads CSVDVQDRSFNYGYTF. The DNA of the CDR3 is TGCAGCGTTGACGTACAGGACAGAAGCTTTAACTATGGCTACACCTTC.

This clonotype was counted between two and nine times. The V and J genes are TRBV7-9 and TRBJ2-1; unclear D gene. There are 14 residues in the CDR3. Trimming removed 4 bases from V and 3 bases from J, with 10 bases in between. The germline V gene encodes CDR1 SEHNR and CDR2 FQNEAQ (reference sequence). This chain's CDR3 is CASSSLVVYNEQFF. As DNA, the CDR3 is TGTGCCAGCAGCTCCCTGGTAGTCTACAATGAGCAGTTCTTC.

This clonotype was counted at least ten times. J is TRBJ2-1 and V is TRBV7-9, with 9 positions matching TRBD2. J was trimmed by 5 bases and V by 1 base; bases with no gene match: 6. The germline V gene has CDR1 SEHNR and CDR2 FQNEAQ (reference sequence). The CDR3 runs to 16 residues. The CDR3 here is CASSLERLAVNNEQFF. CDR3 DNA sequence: TGTGCCAGCAGCTTAGAGCGACTAGCGGTCAACAATGAGCAGTTCTTC. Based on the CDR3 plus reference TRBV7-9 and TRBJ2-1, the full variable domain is DTGVSQNPRHKITKRGQNVTFRCDPISEHNRLYWYRQTLGQGPEFLTYFQNEAQLEKSRLLSDRFSAERPKGSFSTLEIQRTEQGDSAMYLCASSLERLAVNNEQFFGPGTRLTVL.

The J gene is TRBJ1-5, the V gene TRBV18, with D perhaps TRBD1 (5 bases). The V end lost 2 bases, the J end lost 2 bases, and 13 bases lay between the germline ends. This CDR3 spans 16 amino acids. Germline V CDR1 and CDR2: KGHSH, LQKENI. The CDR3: CASSPLAGMGNQPQHF. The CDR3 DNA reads TGTGCCAGCTCACCATTGGCAGGGATGGGCAATCAGCCCCAGCATTTT.

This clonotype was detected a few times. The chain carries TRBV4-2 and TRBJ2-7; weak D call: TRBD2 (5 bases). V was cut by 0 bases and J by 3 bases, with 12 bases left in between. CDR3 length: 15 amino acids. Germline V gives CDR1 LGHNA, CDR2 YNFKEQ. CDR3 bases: TGTGCCAGCAGCCAAGATCCGGCTAGCAACTACGAGCAGTACTTC. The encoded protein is CASSQDPASNYEQYF.

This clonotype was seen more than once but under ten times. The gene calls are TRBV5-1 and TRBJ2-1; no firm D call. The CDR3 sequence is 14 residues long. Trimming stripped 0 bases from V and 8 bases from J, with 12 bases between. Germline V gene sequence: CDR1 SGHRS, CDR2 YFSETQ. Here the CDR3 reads CASSLASGVDEQFF. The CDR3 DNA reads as TGCGCCAGCAGCTTGGCATCAGGCGTCGATGAGCAGTTCTTC.

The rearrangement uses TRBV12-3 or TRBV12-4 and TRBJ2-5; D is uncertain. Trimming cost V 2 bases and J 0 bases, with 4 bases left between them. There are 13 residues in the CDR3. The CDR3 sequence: CASSLSYQETQYF. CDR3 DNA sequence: TGTGCCAGCAGTTTATCCTACCAAGAGACCCAGTACTTC.

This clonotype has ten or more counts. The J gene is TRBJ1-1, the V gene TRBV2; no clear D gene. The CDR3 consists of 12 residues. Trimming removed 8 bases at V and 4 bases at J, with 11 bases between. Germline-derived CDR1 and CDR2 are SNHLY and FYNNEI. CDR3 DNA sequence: TGTGCCAGCTCGGTCTTGTTCACTGAAGCTTTCTTT. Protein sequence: CASSVLFTEAFF. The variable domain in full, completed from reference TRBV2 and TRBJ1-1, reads EPEVTQTPSHQVTQMGQEVILRCVPISNHLYFYWYRQILGQKVEFLVSFYNNEISEKSEIFDDQFSVERPDGSNFTLKIRSTKLEDSAMYFCASSVLFTEAFFGQGTRLTVV.

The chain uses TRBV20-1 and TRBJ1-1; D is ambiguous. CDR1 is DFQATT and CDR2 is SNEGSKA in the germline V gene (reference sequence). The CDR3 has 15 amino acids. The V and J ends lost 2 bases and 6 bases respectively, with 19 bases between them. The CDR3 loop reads CSARPYGRVNAEAFF. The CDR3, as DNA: TGCAGTGCTAGACCCTACGGGAGGGTTAACGCTGAAGCTTTCTTT.

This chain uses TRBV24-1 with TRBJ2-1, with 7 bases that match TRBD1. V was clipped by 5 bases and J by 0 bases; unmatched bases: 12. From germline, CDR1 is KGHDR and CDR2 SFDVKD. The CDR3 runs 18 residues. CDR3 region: CATSAPRSRTGSYNEQFF. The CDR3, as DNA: TGTGCCACCAGTGCCCCTCGGTCCCGGACAGGCTCCTACAATGAGCAGTTCTTC.

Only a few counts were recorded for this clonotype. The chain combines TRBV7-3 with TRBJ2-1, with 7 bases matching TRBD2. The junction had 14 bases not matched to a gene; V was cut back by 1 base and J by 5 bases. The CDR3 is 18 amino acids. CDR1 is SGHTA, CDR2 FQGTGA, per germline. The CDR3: CASSLNPGWREKDNEQFF. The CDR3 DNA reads TGTGCCAGCAGCTTAAATCCCGGGTGGCGGGAGAAGGACAATGAGCAGTTCTTC.

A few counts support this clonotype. The CDR3 nucleotides are TGTGCCAGCAGCTTAGCGTTGGCGGGACTAGCCAAAAACATTCAGTACTTC. It codes for CASSLALAGLAKNIQYF. The chain recombines TRBV7-9 with TRBJ2-4; tentatively, D is TRBD2 (6 bases). CDR1 and CDR2 (germline): SEHNR, FQNEAQ (reference sequence). CDR3 length: 17 residues. V gave up 0 bases and J gave up 0 bases, with 12 bases separating them.

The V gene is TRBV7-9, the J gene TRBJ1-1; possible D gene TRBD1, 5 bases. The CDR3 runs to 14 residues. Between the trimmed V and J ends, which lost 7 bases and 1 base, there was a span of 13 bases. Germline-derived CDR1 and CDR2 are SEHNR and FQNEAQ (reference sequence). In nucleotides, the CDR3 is TGTGCCAGCACCCACAGGAGCCAGAACACTGAAGCTTTCTTT. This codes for CASTHRSQNTEAFF.